This record looks at one TCR beta chain sequence and its context. The data are from a study of blood T cell repertoires in COVID-19. Whole-study context: The samples span acute and convalescent COVID-19 from the United States, Italy and Spain. The cDNA or gDNA used as material had been derived from T cells, B-cell-depleted T cells, or PBMCs.

The CDR3 loop spans 13 amino acids. Germline V gene sequence: CDR1 GTSNPN, CDR2 SVGIG (reference sequence). Trimming at V came to 1 base and at J to 9 bases, leaving 5 bases not matched to a gene. Original methodology: Amplified reference gene primers provided the basis for estimating nucleated cell counts. Only in-frame clones appear in the TCRdb table, and some are missing; sequencing was by immunoSEQ multiplex PCR. D and trimming were read from the DNA, whereas the V and J calls and clone size are those reported in that table. Among about 51,000 clones listed, approximately 90% were seen once. This sequence originates from a man aged 50-60 years with acute or convalescent COVID-19. V and J are TRBV30 and TRBJ2-3, with TRBD2 matching 9 bases. Sequenced sample: peripheral blood. DNA of the CDR3: TGTGCCTGGAGTGGTCTAGCGGGGACCACGCAGTATTTT. Residues: CAWSGLAGTTQYF.